This T cell receptor (beta chain) was sequenced for a study of blood T cells in healthy people across ages. General study results and limits: CMV status of donors was unknown, possibly confounding expanded clonotype changes. The recorded TCR beta diversity per million T cells decreased in a roughly linear manner with age.

For the second PCR, which ran for roughly 6 to 11 cycles, a sample-barcoded 5' primer and a J-beta primer mix were used. MiXCR, run by TCRdb on the 5' RACE reads, gives a single entry per CDR3 protein. The table shows about a million distinct CDR3 sequences, with roughly two fifths occurring only once. This CDR3 is built from 14 residues. CDR1 LGHDT and CDR2 YNNKEL come from the germline V gene (reference sequence). Trimming removed 3 bases at V and 9 bases at J, with 17 bases between. As to this clonotype: Its antigen is still unknown.

This chain connects TRBV3-1 to TRBJ1-2; D remains unclear. The sample comprised blood. This TCR was recovered from a man between 18 and 29 years old in good health. The CDR3 DNA reads as TGTGCCAGCAGCCAGGGCAGTTTCCGTTATAGCTACACCTTC. Translating it yields CASSQGSFRYSYTF.